Reported below is one T cell receptor beta chain. Its antigen is not identified. This entry belongs to a study of CD8+ T cells in alopecia areata. Study-level information: Among treated patients, oral tofacitinib was administered at 5 to 10 mg twice daily.

The V gene's germline CDR1 is WNHNN and CDR2 SYGVQD (reference sequence). The germline V and J ends were trimmed by 3 bases and 4 bases, with 9 bases remaining between them. The CDR3 spans 14 residues. Reverse transcribed after extraction, RNA yielded cDNA as the sequencing template. Sequencing was performed with immunoSEQ multiplex PCR; in TCRdb, only in-frame clones are kept and a portion is missing. The sample has roughly 200,000 clones, around 60% seen once; the top ten hold around 12%. The treatment: oral pan-JAK inhibitor, 5-10 mg twice daily. Lesional scalp punch biopsies and peripheral blood were collected from alopecia areata patients. Study-level results: Clonality in the scalp and expanded CD8+ clones ranked among the top 100 were significantly decreased by tofacitinib. Mice showed TCR sharing more clearly than patients did, possibly owing to HLA.

This sample comprised CD8+ T cells sorted from blood, obtained at week 24, from a patient treated with tofacitinib. This clonotype originated in a human donor with alopecia areata. The chain has TRBV10-1 and TRBJ2-2, with a possible D match to TRBD1 (6 bases). The CDR3 DNA follows: TGCGCCAGCAGTGACAGGGGTGCCACCGGGGAGCTGTTTTTT. Translated: CASSDRGATGELFF.